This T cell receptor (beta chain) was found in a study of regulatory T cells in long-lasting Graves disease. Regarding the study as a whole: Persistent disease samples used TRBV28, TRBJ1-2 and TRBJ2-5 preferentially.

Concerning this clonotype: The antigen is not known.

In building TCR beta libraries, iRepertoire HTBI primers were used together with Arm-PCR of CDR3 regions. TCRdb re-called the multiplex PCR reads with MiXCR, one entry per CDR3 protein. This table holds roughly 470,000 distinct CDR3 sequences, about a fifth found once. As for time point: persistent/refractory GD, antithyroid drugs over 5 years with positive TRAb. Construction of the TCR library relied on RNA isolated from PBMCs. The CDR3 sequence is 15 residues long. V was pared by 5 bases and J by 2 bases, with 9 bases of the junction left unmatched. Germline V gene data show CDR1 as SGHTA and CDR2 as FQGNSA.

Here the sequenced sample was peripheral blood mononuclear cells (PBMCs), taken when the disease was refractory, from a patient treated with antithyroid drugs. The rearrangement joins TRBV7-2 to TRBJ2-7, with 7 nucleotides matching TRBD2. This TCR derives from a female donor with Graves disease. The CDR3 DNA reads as TGTGCCAGCAGCGTTACTAGCGAGATGGCCTACGAGCAGTACTTC. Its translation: CASSVTSEMAYEQYF.